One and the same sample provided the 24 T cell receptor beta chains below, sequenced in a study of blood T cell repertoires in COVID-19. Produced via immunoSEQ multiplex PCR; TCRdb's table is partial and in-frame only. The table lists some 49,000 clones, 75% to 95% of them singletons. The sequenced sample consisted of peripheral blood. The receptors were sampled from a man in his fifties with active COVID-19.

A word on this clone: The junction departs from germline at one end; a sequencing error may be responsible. CDR3 protein: CASSQDSGQMIF. In nucleotides, the CDR3 is TGTGCCAGCAGCCAAGACTCTGGACAGATGATATTC. This chain uses TRBV3-1 (or the pseudogene TRBV3-2) with TRBJ2-7, with D maybe TRBD1 (6 bases). This CDR3 region has 12 residues. From germline, CDR1 is LGHDT and CDR2 YNNKEL (reference sequence).

As DNA, the CDR3 is TGTGCCATCCTGACGACAGGAAACGAAAGGGGCACCGGGGAGCTGTTTTTT. This encodes CAILTTGNERGTGELFF. The chain couples TRBV10-3 to TRBJ2-2; a possible D gene is TRBD1 (6 bases). This CDR3 is 17 amino acids long. Germline loops: CDR1 ENHRY, CDR2 SYGVKD. V was pared by 8 bases and J by 4 bases, with 23 bases between.

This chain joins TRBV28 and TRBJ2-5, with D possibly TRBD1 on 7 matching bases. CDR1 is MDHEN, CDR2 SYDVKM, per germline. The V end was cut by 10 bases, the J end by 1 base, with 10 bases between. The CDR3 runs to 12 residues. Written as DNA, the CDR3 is TGTGCCATCCAGGGGGGCCAAGAGACCCAGTACTTC. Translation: CAIQGGQETQYF.

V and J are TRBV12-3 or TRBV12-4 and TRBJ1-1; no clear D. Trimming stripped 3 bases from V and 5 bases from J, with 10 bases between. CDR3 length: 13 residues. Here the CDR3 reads CASSFSSFTEAFF. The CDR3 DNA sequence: TGTGCCAGCAGTTTCTCCTCCTTTACTGAAGCTTTCTTT.

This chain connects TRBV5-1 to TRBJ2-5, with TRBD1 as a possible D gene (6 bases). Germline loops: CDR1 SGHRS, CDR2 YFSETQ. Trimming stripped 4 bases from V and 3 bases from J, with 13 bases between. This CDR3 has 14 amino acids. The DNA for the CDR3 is TGCGCCAGCAGCGACCCCCGGACAGAAGAGACCCAGTACTTC. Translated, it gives CASSDPRTEETQYF.

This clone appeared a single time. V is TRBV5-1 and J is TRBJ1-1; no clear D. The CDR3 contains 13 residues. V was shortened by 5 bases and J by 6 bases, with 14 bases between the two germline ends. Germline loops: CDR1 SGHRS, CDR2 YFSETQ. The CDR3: CASSLRLEAEAFF. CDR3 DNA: TGCGCCAGCAGTTTAAGGTTGGAGGCTGAAGCTTTCTTT.

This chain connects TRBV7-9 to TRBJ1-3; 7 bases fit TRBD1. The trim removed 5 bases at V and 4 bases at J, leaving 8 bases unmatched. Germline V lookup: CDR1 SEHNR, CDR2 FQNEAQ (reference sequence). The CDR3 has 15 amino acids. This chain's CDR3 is CASSPLQGLGNTIYF. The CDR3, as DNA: TGTGCCAGCAGCCCACTACAGGGGTTGGGAAACACCATATATTTT.

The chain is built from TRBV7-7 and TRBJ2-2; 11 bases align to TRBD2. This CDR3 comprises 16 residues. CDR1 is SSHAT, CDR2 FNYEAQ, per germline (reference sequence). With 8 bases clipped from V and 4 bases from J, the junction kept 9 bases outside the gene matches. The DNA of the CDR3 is TGTGCCAGCGGAAAGGGACTAGCGGTGCGCACCGGGGAGCTGTTTTTT. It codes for CASGKGLAVRTGELFF.

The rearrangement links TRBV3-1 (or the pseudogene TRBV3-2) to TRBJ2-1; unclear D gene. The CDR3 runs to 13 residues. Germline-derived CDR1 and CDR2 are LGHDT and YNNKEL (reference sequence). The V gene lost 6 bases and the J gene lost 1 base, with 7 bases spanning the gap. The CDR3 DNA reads TGTGCCAGCAGTTCGGGTTCCTACAATGAGCAGTTCTTC. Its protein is CASSSGSYNEQFF.

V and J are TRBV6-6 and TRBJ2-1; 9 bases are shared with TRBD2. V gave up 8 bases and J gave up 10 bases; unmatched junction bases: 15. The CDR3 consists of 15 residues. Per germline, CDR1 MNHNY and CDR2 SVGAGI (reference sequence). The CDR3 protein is CASGVFVSGREEQFF. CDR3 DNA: TGTGCCAGCGGTGTTTTTGTTAGCGGGAGAGAAGAGCAGTTCTTC.

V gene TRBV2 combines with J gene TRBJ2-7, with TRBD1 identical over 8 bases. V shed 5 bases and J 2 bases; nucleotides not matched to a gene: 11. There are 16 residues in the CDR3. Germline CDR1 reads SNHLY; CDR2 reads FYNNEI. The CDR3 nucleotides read TGTGCCAGCAGTCGCGGCCGGGACAGGCTAGCCTACGAGCAGTACTTC. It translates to CASSRGRDRLAYEQYF.

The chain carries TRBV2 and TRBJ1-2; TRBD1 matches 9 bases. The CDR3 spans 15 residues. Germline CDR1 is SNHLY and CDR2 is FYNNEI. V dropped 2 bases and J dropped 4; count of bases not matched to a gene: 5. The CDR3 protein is CASSEFGTGIYGYTF. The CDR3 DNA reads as TGTGCCAGCAGTGAATTCGGGACAGGGATCTATGGCTACACCTTC.

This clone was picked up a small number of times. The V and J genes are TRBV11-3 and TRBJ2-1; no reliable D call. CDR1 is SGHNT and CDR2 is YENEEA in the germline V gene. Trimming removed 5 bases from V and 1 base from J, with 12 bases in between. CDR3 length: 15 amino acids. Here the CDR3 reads CASSPRALSYNEQFF. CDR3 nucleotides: TGTGCCAGCAGCCCCCGCGCTCTTTCCTACAATGAGCAGTTCTTC.

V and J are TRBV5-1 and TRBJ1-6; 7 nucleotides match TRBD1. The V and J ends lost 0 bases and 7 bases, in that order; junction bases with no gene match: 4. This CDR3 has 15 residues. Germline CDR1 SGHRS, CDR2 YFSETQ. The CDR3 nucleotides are TGCGCCAGCAGCTTGGGTGACAGGGACAATTCACCCCTCCACTTT. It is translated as CASSLGDRDNSPLHF.

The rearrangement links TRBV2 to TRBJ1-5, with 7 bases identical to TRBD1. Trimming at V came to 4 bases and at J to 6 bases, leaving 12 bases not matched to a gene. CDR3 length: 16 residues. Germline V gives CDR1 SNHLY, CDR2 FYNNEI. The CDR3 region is CASSGDRGRLGQPQHF. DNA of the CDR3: TGTGCCAGCAGTGGAGATAGGGGGCGCCTAGGTCAGCCCCAGCATTTT.

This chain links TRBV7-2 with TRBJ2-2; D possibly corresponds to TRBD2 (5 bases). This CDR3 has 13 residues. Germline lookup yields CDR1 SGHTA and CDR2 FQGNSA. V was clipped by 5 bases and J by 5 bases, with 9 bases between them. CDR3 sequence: CASSLGGTGELFF. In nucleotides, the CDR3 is TGTGCCAGCAGCCTCGGAGGTACCGGGGAGCTGTTTTTT.

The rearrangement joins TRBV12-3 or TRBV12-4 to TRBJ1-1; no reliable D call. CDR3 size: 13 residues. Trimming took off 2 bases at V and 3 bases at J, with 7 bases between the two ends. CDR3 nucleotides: TGTGCCAGCAGTTTATCGGTAGACACTGAAGCTTTCTTT. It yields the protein CASSLSVDTEAFF.

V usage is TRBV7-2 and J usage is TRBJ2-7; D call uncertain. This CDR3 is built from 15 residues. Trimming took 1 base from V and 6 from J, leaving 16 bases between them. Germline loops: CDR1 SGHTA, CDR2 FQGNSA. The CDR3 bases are TGTGCCAGCAGCTTAGGAGCGATGGGTGGCGGCGAGCAGTACTTC. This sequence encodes CASSLGAMGGGEQYF.

The CDR3 reads CASSRGQGNGETQYF. The CDR3 nucleotides read TGTGCCAGCAGCCGGGGACAGGGGAACGGAGAGACCCAGTACTTC. The V and J genes are TRBV7-8 and TRBJ2-5; 10 nucleotides agree with TRBD1. V shed 5 bases and J 4 bases; nucleotides not matched to a gene: 7. CDR1 and CDR2 (germline): SGHVS, FQNEAQ. The CDR3 extends over 15 amino acids.

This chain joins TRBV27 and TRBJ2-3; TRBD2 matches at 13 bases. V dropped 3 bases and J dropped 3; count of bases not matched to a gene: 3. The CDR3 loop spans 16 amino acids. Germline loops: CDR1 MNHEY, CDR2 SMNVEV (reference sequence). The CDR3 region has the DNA TGTGCCAGCAGTTTTCAGGGACTAGCGGGAACAGATACGCAGTATTTT. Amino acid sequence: CASSFQGLAGTDTQYF.

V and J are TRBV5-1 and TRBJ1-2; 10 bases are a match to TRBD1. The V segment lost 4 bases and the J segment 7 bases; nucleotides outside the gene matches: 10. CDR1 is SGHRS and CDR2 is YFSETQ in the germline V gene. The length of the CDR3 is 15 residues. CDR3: CASSTAGTGVGGYTF. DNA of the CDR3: TGCGCCAGCAGCACAGCCGGGACAGGGGTTGGTGGCTACACCTTC.

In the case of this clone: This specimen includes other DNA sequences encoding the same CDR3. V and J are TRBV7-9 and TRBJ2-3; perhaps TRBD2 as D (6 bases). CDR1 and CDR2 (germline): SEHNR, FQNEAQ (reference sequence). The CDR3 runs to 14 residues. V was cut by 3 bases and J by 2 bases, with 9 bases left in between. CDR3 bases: TGTGCCAGCAGCTTGGAGGGGTCCACAGATACGCAGTATTTT. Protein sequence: CASSLEGSTDTQYF.

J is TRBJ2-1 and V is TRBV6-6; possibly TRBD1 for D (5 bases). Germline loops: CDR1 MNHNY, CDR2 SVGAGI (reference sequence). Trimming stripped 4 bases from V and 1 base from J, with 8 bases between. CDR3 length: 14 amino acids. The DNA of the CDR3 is TGTGCCAGCAGTTTTCAGGGATCCTACAATGAGCAGTTCTTC. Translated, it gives CASSFQGSYNEQFF.

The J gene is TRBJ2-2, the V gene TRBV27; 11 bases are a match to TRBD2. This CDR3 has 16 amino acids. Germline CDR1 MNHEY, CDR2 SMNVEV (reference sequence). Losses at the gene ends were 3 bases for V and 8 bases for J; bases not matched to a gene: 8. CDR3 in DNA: TGTGCCAGCAGTTTTCAGCTAGCGGGAGGATCGGGGGAGCTGTTTTTT. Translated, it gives CASSFQLAGGSGELFF.